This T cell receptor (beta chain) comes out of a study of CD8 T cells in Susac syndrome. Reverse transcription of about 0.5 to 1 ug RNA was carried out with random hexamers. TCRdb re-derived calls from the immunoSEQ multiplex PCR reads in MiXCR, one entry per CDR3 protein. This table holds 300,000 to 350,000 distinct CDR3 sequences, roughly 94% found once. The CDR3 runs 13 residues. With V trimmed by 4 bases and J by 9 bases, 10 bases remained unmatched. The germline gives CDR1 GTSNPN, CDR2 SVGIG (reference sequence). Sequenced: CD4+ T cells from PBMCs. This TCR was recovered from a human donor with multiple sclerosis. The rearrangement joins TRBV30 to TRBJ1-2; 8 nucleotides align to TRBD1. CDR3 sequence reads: CAWMLEQGVRYTF. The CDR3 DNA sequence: TGTGCCTGGATGCTGGAACAGGGGGTTCGCTACACCTTC.